The source of this T cell receptor beta chain is a study of T-cell reconstitution after alpha-beta-depleted transplantation in children. Overall study findings and caveats: Expanded clones from the graft, numbering several hundred, reportedly supplied alpha-beta T cells about two months after transplant. Newly produced T cells mostly accounted for T-cell counts and diversity one year post-transplant. Surviving recipient cells, namely T cells and thymic progenitors, were the source of high day-60 TCRbeta diversity in some patients.

The germline V gene has CDR1 LGHDT and CDR2 YNNKEL (reference sequence). The CDR3 covers 18 residues. The ends lost 1 base at V and 4 bases at J; junction bases unmatched: 12. This clonotype was seen more than once but under ten times. Antigen unknown. The TCRbeta library was prepared with unique molecular identifiers. From the PCR reads, TCRdb called clonotypes with MiXCR, one entry per CDR3 protein. The table lists a few hundred thousand distinct CDR3 sequences, about a quarter of them singletons, with around a third in the top ten. The chain has TRBV3-1 and TRBJ2-1, with TRBD2 matching 8 bases. This TCR was sampled from a boy younger than two with Wiskott-Aldrich syndrome, due to receive a stem cell transplant. The sample consisted of PBMCs, taken before TCRalphabeta/CD19-depleted stem cell transplant. The CDR3 nucleotides read TGTGCCAGCAGCCAAGCCCCCCCTCTAGCGGGCGCGTACAATGAGCAGTTCTTC. It is translated as CASSQAPPLAGAYNEQFF.